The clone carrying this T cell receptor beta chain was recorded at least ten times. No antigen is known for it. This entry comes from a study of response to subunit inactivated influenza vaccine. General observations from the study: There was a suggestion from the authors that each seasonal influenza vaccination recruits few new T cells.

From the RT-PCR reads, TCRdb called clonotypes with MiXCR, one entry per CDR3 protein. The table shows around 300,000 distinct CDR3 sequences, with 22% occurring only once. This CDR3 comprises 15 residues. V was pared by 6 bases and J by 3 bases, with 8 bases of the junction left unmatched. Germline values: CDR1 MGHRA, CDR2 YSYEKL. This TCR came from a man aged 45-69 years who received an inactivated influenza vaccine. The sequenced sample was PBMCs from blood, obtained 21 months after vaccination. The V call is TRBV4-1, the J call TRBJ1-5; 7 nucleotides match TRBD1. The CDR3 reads CASRQTGTANQPQHF. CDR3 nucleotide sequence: TGCGCCAGCAGACAAACCGGGACAGCCAATCAGCCCCAGCATTTT.